These T cell receptor beta chains were read from a single sample in a study of Graves' ophthalmopathy and Graves' hyperthyroidism. Each CDR3 protein gets one entry after TCRdb re-called the multiplex PCR reads with MiXCR. Counted here are around 1,000,000 distinct CDR3 sequences, about 38% occurring once; the ten biggest clones make up around 10%. The source material was peripheral blood or thyroid tissue (not recorded which). These receptors all stem from an adult man with Graves' hyperthyroidism. Both conserved end residues are part of each CDR3. The D gene is left open where the match is weak. Part of the rows lack a size; the others show once, few, many or a class for expanded clones.

>TRBV6-6|12|-|TRBJ1-2|many
CASSPSIYGYTF
TGTGCCAGCAGCCCCAGCATCTATGGCTACACCTTC
>TRBV4-2|16|TRBD1|TRBJ1-4|many
CASSQDWTGGGEKLFF
TGTGCCAGCAGCCAAGATTGGACAGGGGGAGGAGAAAAACTGTTTTTT
>TRBV7-9|13|-|TRBJ2-7|many
CASSPRGWGEQYF
TGTGCCAGCAGCCCCCGGGGCTGGGGCGAGCAGTACTTC
>TRBV5-5|15|TRBD1|TRBJ2-2|once
CASRWTGGDTGELFF
TGTGCCAGCAGGTGGACAGGGGGCGACACCGGGGAGCTGTTTTTT
>TRBV9|15|TRBD2|TRBJ2-5|many
CASSEGLAGGETQYF
TGTGCCAGCAGCGAGGGACTAGCGGGGGGAGAGACCCAGTACTTC
>TRBV7-2|13|TRBD1|TRBJ2-7|-
CASSRQGLDEQYF
TGTGCCAGCAGCCGACAGGGATTGGACGAGCAGTACTTC
>TRBV5-6|14|TRBD1|TRBJ1-5|-
CASSGRGLGQPQHF
TGTGCCAGCAGCGGCAGGGGGCTAGGTCAGCCCCAGCATTTT
>TRBV19|13|-|TRBJ2-2|-
CASSIGATGELFF
TGTGCCAGTAGTATTGGAGCCACCGGGGAGCTGTTTTTT
>TRBV10-3|17|TRBD1|TRBJ2-3|-
CATLQERDRGLPDTQYF
TGTGCCACACTCCAAGAGCGGGACAGGGGGTTACCAGATACGCAGTATTTT
>TRBV15|19|TRBD1|TRBJ1-4|-
CATSRVIGQGTLANEKLFF
TGTGCCACCAGCAGAGTCATTGGACAGGGTACATTAGCTAATGAAAAACTGTTTTTT
>TRBV11-2|15|TRBD2|TRBJ2-5|-
CASTGLAGGGETQYF
TGTGCCAGCACCGGACTAGCGGGAGGTGGGGAGACCCAGTACTTC
>TRBV9|16|-|TRBJ1-1|many
CASSPRTGAANTEAFF
TGTGCCAGCAGCCCAAGAACGGGGGCTGCGAACACTGAAGCTTTCTTT
>TRBV20-1|15|-|TRBJ1-5|-
CSAILRQKSNQPQHF
TGCAGTGCTATACTCAGACAGAAATCTAATCAGCCCCAGCATTTT
>TRBV10-3|12|-|TRBJ2-1|once
CASSGPRDEQFF
TGTGCCAGCTCGGGCCCTAGGGATGAGCAGTTCTTC
>TRBV12-3/TRBV12-4|18|-|TRBJ1-1|-
CASSLDTRGLRPYTEAFF
TGTGCCAGCAGTTTAGATACGCGGGGGCTCCGACCTTACACTGAAGCTTTCTTT
>TRBV24-1|17|TRBD1|TRBJ2-7|few
CATSVPGKTGTHREQYF
TGTGCCACCAGTGTTCCGGGCAAGACAGGGACCCACCGAGAGCAGTACTTC
>TRBV7-6|16|-|TRBJ2-7|-
CASSLDGGSASYEQYF
TGTGCCAGCAGCTTAGATGGAGGGAGTGCCTCCTACGAGCAGTACTTC
>TRBV25-1|16|-|TRBJ1-5|-
CASSPPNTVGNQPQHF
TGTGCCAGCTCACCACCTAACACGGTAGGCAATCAGCCCCAGCATTTT
>TRBV10-2|11|-|TRBJ1-1|many
CAALQNTEAFF
TGCGCCGCACTGCAGAACACTGAAGCTTTCTTT
>TRBV6-5|14|-|TRBJ2-5|many
CASSYGGVWETQYF
TGTGCCAGCAGTTACGGTGGGGTGTGGGAGACCCAGTACTTC
>TRBV20-1|16|TRBD2|TRBJ2-7|many
CSASGEPSGSPYEQYF
TGCAGTGCTAGTGGGGAACCTAGCGGGAGTCCCTACGAGCAGTACTTC
>TRBV2|13|TRBD1|TRBJ2-5|many
CASGQGALETQYF
TGTGCCAGCGGACAGGGGGCCCTGGAGACCCAGTACTTC
>TRBV7-9|15|-|TRBJ1-4|few
CASTPGGVEGEKLFF
TGTGCCAGCACTCCGGGGGGAGTCGAGGGGGAAAAACTGTTTTTT
>TRBV3-1|13|-|TRBJ2-5|few
CATRRGGQETQYF
TGTGCCACCCGCCGGGGAGGTCAAGAGACCCAGTACTTC
>TRBV4-3|15|TRBD2|TRBJ2-2|few
CASSQDLAGAGELFF
TGCGCCAGCAGCCAAGATCTAGCGGGAGCCGGGGAGCTGTTTTTT
>TRBV12-3/TRBV12-4|13|TRBD1|TRBJ1-6|many
CASTKRQGRPLHF
TGTGCCAGCACCAAGCGACAGGGGCGACCCCTCCACTTT